A single T cell receptor beta chain is shown here with its context. Repertoires were generated with immunoSEQ multiplex PCR, while TCRdb's copy carries only in-frame clones and drops some. The data show roughly 30,000 clones, with 89% seen just once and 25% to 35% held by the top ten. Trimming at V came to 3 bases and at J to 3 bases, leaving 7 bases not matched to a gene. The length of the CDR3 is 15 residues. Germline CDR1 reads KGHSH; CDR2 reads LQKENI. This entry comes from a study of blood T cell repertoires in COVID-19. The V and J genes are TRBV18 and TRBJ1-1; 7 positions agree with TRBD1. The TCR sequence derives from a man older than 75 with acute or convalescent COVID-19. What was sequenced was peripheral blood. The chain's CDR3 is CASSPQLTGDTEAFF. Here the CDR3 DNA reads TGTGCCAGCTCACCTCAACTCACAGGGGACACTGAAGCTTTCTTT.